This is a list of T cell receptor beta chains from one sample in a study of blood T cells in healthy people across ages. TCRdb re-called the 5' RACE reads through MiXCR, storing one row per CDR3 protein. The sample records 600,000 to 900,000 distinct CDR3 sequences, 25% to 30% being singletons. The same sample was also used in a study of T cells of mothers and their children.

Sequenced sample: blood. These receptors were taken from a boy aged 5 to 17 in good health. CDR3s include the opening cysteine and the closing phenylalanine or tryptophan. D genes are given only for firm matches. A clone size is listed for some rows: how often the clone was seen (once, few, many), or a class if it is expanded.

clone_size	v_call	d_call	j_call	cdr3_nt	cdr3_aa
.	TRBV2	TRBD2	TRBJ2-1	TGTGCCAGCGACGGGGCTAGCGGGGGGTACAATGAGCAGTTCTTC	CASDGASGGYNEQFF
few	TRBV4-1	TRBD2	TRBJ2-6	TGCGCCAGCAGCCAAGATCCACTAGCGGGGGGAGGTGGGGCCAACGTCCTGACTTTC	CASSQDPLAGGGGANVLTF
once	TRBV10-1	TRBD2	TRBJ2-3	TGCGCCAGCAGTGAGTTGACTAGCGGGGGCACAGATACGCAGTATTTT	CASSELTSGGTDTQYF
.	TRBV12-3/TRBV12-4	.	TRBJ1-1	TGTGCCAGCAGTCTTCGGAAGCATGAAACTTTCTTT	CASSLRKHETFF
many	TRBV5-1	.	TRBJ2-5	TGTGCCAGCAGCCTCGCAGCCGGACAAGAGACCCAGTACTTC	CASSLAAGQETQYF
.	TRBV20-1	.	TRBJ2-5	TGCAGTGCTACCCCACCAGGGGCAGGTGAGCAGTACTTC	CSATPPGAGEQYF
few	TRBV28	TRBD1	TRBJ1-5	TGTGCCAGCAGTACGGGACAGATTTATAGCAATCAGCCCCAGCATTTT	CASSTGQIYSNQPQHF
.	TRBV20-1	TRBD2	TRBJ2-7	TGCAGTGCTAGCAGCCCCACTATAGCGGGGGAAGTCTTGGGGTCCTACGAGCAGTACTTC	CSASSPTIAGEVLGSYEQYF
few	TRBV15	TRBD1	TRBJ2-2	TGTGCCACCAGCACCCGGACAGGGGACACCGGGGAGCTGTTTTTT	CATSTRTGDTGELFF
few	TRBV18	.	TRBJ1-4	TGTGCCAGCTCACCACGATTAGGGCGGACTAATGAAAAACTGTTTTTT	CASSPRLGRTNEKLFF
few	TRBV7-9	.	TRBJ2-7	TGTGCCAGCAGCCCCCTCTCCGGGGAGCAGTACTTC	CASSPLSGEQYF
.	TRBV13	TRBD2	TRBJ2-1	TGTGCCAGCAGCTCACTACTAGCGGGGGTTATGTCCTACAATGAGCAGTTCTTC	CASSSLLAGVMSYNEQFF
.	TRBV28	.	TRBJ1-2	TGTGCCAGCAGTTTAGGCGTCGGGTCGGGTGGCTACACCTTC	CASSLGVGSGGYTF
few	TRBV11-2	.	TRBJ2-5	TGTGCCAGCAGCTACGGGTCCCAAGAGACCCAGTACTTC	CASSYGSQETQYF
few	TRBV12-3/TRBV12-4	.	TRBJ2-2	TGTGCCAGCAGTATTAGGGCCCGGATGTTGGGGGAGCTGTTTTTT	CASSIRARMLGELFF
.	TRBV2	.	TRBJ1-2	TGTGCCAGCAGTGAACGGCTCCCCGTGTCAAGAAACTATGGCTACACCTTC	CASSERLPVSRNYGYTF
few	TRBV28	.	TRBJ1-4	TGTGCCAGCATCCCCCGGGTGGGACGTCCAACTAATGAAAAACTGTTTTTT	CASIPRVGRPTNEKLFF
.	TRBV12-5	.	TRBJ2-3	TGTAAGGGGTGGGCAGCGTCCACAGATACGCAGTATTTT	CKGWAASTDTQYF
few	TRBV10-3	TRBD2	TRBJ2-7	TGTGCCATCAAATTTTCGGGAGGGGATGAAGGGCAGTACTTC	CAIKFSGGDEGQYF
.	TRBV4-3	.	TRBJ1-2	TGCGCCAGCAGCCAAGATTGGGGGGCCCCTAACTATGGCTACACCTTC	CASSQDWGAPNYGYTF
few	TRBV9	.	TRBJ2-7	TGTGCCAGCAGCCCCCTGGGGGGGGGGCCCGAGCAGTACTTC	CASSPLGGGPEQYF
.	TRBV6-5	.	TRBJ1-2	TGTGCCACACATACAGGGACCTATGGCTACACCTTC	CATHTGTYGYTF
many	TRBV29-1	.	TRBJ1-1	TGCAGCGTTGAATGGCCGCGTTCGGGAGGCACTGAAGCTTTCTTT	CSVEWPRSGGTEAFF
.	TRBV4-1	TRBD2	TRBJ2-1	TGCGCCAGCAGCCAAGATCGGCTAGCGGGGTACTACAATGAGCAGTTCTTC	CASSQDRLAGYYNEQFF
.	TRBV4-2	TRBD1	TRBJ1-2	TGTGCCAGCAGCCAAGAGGGGACAGGGGGCGACGGCTACACCTTC	CASSQEGTGGDGYTF
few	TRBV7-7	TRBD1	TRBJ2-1	TGTGCTAGCAGCTCCGGGACAGGGATGGTAAGGGAGCAGTTCTTC	CASSSGTGMVREQFF
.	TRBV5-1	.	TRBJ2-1	TGCGCCAGCAGCTCAACCCCCGAACCTGACACCAATGAGCAGTTCTTC	CASSSTPEPDTNEQFF
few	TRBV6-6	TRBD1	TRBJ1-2	TGTGCCAGCAGTTACCGACAGGGCCTTCCCTATGGCTACACCTTC	CASSYRQGLPYGYTF
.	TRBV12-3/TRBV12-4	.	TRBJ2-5	TGTGCCAGCAGTTCTACGACCGTGGGAGAGACCCAGTACTTC	CASSSTTVGETQYF
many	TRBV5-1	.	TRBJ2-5	TGCGCCAGCAGCCCCGCGGGGAACCAAGAGACCCAGTACTTC	CASSPAGNQETQYF
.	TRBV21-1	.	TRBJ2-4	TGTGCCAGCAGCAAAGTGCGGACAACGAATGAGTATCTAGCCAAAAACATTCAGTACTTC	CASSKVRTTNEYLAKNIQYF
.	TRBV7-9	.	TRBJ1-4	TGTGCCAGCAGCTTAAATGGAGGGTCCTTGTTTTTT	CASSLNGGSLFF
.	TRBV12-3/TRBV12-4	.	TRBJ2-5	TGTGCCAGCACCCAAGGGTTACCGGAGACCCAGTACTTC	CASTQGLPETQYF
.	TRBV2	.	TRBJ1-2	TGTGCCAGCAGTGAAGAAGACGGCGGCTACACCTTC	CASSEEDGGYTF
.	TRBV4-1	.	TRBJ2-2	TGCGCCAGCAGCCAAGGTCTCGGGGAGCTGTTTTTT	CASSQGLGELFF
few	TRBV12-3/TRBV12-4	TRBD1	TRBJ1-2	TGTGCCTGCAGTTCCACAAGGGACAGGGGGCGTTTTCCGGGCTACACCTTC	CACSSTRDRGRFPGYTF
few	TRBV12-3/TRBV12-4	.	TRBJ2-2	TGTGCCAGCAGGAAGGCTTCCACCGGGGAGCTGTTTTTT	CASRKASTGELFF
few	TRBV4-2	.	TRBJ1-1	TGTGCCAGCAGCCAAGGGACGTCAAACACTGAAGCTTTCTTT	CASSQGTSNTEAFF
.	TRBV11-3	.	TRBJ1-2	TGTGCCAGCAGCACGGACGGCTACGGGGGCTACACCTTC	CASSTDGYGGYTF
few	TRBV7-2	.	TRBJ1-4	TGTGCCAGCAGCTTAGTAGGCAGTGCTAATGAAAAACTGTTTTTT	CASSLVGSANEKLFF
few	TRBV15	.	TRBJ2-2	TGTGCCACCAGCAGAGGGGGGGCCATTTGGGGAACCGGGGAGCTGTTTTTT	CATSRGGAIWGTGELFF
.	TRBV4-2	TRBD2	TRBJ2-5	TGTGCCAGCAGCCCCTCGGTGGCTAGCGGGGCACCCAGGAAAGAGACCCAGTACTTC	CASSPSVASGAPRKETQYF
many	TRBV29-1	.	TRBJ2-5	TGCAGCGTTGGTTCAGGGTGGGGAGAGACCCAGTACTTC	CSVGSGWGETQYF
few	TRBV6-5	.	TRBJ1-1	TGTGCCAGCAGCAAGCAGCACTACACTGAAGCTTTCTTT	CASSKQHYTEAFF
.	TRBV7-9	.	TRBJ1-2	TGTGCCAGCAGCTTTCGGCAGCAGGGCGGCTACACCTTC	CASSFRQQGGYTF